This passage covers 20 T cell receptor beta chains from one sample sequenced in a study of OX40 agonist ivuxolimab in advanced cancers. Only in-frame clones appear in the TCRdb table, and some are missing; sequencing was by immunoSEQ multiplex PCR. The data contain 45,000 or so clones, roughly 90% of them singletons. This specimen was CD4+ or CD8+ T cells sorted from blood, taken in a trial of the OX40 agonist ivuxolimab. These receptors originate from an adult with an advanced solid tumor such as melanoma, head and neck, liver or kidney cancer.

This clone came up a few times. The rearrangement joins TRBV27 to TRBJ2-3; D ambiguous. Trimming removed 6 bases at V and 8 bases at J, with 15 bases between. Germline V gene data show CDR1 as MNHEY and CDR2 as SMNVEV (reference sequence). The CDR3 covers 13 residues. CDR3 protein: CASSPASWGTQYF. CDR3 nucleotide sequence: TGTGCCAGCAGCCCAGCGAGCTGGGGTACGCAGTATTTT.

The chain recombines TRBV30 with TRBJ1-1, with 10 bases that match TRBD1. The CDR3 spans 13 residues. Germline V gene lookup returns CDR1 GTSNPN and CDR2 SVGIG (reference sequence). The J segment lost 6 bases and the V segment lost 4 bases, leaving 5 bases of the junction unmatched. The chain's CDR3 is CAWTGTGASEAFF. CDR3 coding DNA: TGTGCCTGGACGGGGACAGGGGCGTCTGAAGCTTTCTTT. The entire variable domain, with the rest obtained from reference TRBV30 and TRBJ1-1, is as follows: SQTIHQWPATLVQPVGSPLSLECTVEGTSNPNLYWYRQAAGRGLQLLFYSVGIGQISSEVPQNLSASRPQDRQFILSSKKLLLSDSGFYLCAWTGTGASEAFFGQGTRLTVV.

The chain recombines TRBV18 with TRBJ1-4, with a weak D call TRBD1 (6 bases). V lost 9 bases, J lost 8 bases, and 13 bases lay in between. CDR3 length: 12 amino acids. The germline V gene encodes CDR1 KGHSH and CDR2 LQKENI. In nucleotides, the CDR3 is TGTGCCAGTGCAGGGGAGCGAGAAAAACTGTTTTTT. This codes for CASAGEREKLFF.

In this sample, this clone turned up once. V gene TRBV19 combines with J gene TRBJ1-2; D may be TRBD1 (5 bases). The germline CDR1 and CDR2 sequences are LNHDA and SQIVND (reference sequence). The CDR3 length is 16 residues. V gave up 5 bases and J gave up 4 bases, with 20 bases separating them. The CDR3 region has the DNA TGTGCCAGTAGTGCGCAGGGAAGGCGTGAGGGCTATGGCTACACCTTC. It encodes CASSAQGRREGYGYTF.

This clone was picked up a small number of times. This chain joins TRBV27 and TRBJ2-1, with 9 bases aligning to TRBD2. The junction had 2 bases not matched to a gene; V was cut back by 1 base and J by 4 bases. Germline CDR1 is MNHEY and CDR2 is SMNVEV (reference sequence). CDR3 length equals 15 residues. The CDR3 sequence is CASSLLAGVYNEQFF. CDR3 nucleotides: TGTGCCAGCAGTTTATTAGCGGGAGTTTACAATGAGCAGTTCTTC.

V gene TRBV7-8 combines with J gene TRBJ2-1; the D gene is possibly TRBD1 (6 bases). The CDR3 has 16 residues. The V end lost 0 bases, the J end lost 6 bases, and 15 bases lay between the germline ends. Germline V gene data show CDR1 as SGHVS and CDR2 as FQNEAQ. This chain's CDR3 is CASSLAGPGVGNEQFF. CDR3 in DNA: TGTGCCAGCAGCTTAGCCGGTCCAGGGGTAGGCAATGAGCAGTTCTTC.

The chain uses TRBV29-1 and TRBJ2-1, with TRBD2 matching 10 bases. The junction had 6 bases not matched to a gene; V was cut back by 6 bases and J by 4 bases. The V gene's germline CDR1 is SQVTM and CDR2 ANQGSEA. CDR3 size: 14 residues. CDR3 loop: CSVGAAGGYNEQFF. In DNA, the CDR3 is TGCAGCGTGGGGGCAGCGGGAGGGTACAATGAGCAGTTCTTC.

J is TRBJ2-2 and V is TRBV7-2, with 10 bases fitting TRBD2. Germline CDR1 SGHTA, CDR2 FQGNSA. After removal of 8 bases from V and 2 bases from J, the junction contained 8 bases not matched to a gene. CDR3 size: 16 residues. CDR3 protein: CASGLIAGGNTGELFF. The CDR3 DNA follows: TGTGCCAGCGGACTTATAGCGGGAGGAAACACCGGGGAGCTGTTTTTT.

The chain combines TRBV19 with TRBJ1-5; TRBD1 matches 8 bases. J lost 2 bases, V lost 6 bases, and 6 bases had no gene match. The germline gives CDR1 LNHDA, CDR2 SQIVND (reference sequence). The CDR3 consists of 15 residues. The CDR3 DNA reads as TGTGCCAGTAGCGCCACAGGGGGAGGCAATCAGCCCCAGCATTTT. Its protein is CASSATGGGNQPQHF. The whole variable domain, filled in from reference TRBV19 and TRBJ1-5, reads DGGITQSPKYLFRKEGQNVTLSCEQNLNHDAMYWYRQDPGQGLRLIYYSQIVNDFQKGDIAEGYSVSREKKESFPLTVTSAQKNPTAFYLCASSATGGGNQPQHFGDGTRLSIL.

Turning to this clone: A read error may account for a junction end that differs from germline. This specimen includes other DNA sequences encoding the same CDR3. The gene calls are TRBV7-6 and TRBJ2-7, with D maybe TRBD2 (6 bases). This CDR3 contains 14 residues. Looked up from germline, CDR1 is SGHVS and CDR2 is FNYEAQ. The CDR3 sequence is CASSLGYGRGEQYF. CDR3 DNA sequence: TGTGCCAGTAGCTTAGGTTACGGGAGAGGCGAGCAGTACTTC.

CDR3 region: CSGRGNEQFF. CDR3 nucleotide sequence: TGCAGCGGGAGGGGCAATGAGCAGTTCTTC. The chain couples TRBV29-1 to TRBJ2-1; tentative D call: TRBD2 (6 bases). This CDR3 has 10 residues. Germline V CDR1 and CDR2: SQVTM, ANQGSEA. The V gene lost 7 bases and the J gene lost 6 bases, with 7 bases spanning the gap.

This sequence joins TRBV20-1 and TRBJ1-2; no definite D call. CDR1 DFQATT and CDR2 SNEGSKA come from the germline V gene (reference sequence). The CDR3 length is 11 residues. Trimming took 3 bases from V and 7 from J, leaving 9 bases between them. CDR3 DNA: TGCAGTGCTAGTAGTCACCTTGGCTACACCTTC. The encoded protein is CSASSHLGYTF.

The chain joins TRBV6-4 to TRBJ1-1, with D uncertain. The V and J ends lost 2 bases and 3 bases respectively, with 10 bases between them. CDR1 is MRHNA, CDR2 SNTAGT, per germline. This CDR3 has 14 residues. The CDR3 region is CASSDRRRDTEAFF. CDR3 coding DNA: TGTGCCAGCAGTGACCGGAGGAGAGACACTGAAGCTTTCTTT.

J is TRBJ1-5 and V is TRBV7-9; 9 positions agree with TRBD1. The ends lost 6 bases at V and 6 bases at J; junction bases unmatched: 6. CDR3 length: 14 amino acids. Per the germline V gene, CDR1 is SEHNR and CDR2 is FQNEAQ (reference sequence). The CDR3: CASSNTGGGQPQHF. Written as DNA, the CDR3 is TGTGCCAGCAGTAATACAGGGGGCGGTCAGCCCCAGCATTTT.

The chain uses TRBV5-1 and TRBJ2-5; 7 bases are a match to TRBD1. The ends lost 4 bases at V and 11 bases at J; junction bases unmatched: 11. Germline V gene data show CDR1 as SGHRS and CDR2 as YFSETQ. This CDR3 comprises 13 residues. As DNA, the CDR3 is TGCGCCAGCAGCCCTGGGGACAGTAGATTACAGTACTTC. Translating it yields CASSPGDSRLQYF.

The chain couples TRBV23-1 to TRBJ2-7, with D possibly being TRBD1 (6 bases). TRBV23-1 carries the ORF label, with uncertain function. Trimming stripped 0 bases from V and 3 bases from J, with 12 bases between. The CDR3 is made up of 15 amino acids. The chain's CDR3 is CASSQSIQGNYEQYF. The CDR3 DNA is TGCGCCAGCAGTCAATCGATTCAGGGGAACTACGAGCAGTACTTC.

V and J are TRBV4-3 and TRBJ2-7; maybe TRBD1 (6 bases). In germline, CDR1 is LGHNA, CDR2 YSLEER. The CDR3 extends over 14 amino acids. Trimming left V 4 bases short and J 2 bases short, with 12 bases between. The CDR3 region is CASSRTVYTYEQYF. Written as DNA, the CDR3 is TGCGCCAGCAGCCGGACAGTTTACACCTACGAGCAGTACTTC.

CDR3 amino acids: CASSLGADWDNEQFF. CDR3 DNA sequence: TGTGCCAGCAGTTTAGGCGCGGACTGGGACAATGAGCAGTTCTTC. The V and J genes are TRBV28 and TRBJ2-1; tentative D call: TRBD2 (5 bases). Trimming removed 2 bases at V and 5 bases at J, with 13 bases between. The length of the CDR3 is 15 residues. Germline loops: CDR1 MDHEN, CDR2 SYDVKM.

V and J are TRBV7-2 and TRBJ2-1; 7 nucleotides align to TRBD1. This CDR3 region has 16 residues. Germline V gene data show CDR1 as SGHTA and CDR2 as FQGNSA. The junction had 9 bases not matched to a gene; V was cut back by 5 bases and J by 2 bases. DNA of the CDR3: TGTGCCAGCAGCCGAACATCCGGGACAGCCTACAATGAGCAGTTCTTC. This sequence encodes CASSRTSGTAYNEQFF.

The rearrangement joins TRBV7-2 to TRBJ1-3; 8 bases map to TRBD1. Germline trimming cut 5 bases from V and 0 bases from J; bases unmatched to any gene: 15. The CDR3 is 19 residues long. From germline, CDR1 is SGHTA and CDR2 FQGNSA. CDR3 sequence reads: CASSLRGQLGVGSGNTIYF. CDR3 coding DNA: TGTGCCAGCAGCCTCAGGGGGCAGTTAGGAGTAGGCTCTGGAAACACCATATATTTT.